This T cell receptor beta chain appears in the sequencing data of a study of beta chain features in type 1 diabetes. Whole-study results and caveats: No resolution was reached here on whether HLA type influences TCRB rearrangement.

Germline values: CDR1 GTSNPN, CDR2 SVGIG (reference sequence). After removal of 6 bases from V and 2 bases from J, the junction contained 6 bases not matched to a gene. The CDR3 totals 13 residues. The authors reverse transcribed all of the isolated RNA, so sequencing captured expressed TCRB transcripts. The repertoire was sequenced with immunoSEQ multiplex PCR; TCRdb's copy has only in-frame clones and lacks some. This table has hundreds of thousands of clones, 68% appearing once. As for this clone: As yet, its antigen is unknown.

The sequenced sample consisted of naive CD4+ T cells from blood. The receptor was isolated from a man aged 25 to 40 in good health. This chain links TRBV30 with TRBJ1-2; 7 nucleotides align to TRBD1. CDR3 DNA sequence: TGTGCCTGTACAGGGGAGAAGAACTATGGCTACACCTTC. As protein: CACTGEKNYGYTF.